The clone carrying this TCR beta chain rates as medium-sized (0.01 to 0.1%). Sequencing used immunoSEQ multiplex PCR; TCRdb keeps in-frame clones, though not all of them. Of 20,000 to 25,000 clones in the sample, around a quarter were seen once. This sample is part of a study of neoadjuvant anti-PD-1 for oral cavity cancer. Time point denoted: after neoadjuvant nivolumab, at surgical resection. Germline V gene sequence: CDR1 MNHEY, CDR2 SVGAGI. The CDR3 loop spans 13 amino acids. V lost 4 bases to trimming and J lost 3 bases; unmatched junction nucleotides: 3. This TCR was sampled from a person aged 40 to 85 with oral cavity squamous cell carcinoma. The sequencing used tumor tissue, collected after nivolumab (anti-PD-1) treatment. The chain is built from TRBV6-5 and TRBJ2-7; 7 bases map to TRBD1. The CDR3 DNA follows: TGTGCCAGCAGTTGGGCAGGGGGCTACGAGCAGTACTTC. This codes for CASSWAGGYEQYF.